Listed below are T cell receptor beta chains from one sample, sequenced in a study of T cells expressing NK-cell markers. TCRdb reanalyzed the 5' RACE reads, giving one entry per CDR3 protein sequence and no DNA. The repertoire table contains about 410,000 distinct CDR3 sequences. The sequenced material came from blood T cells: a sorted CD56 or NKG2C T cell subset, CD4+ or CD8+ T cells, or bulk PBMC T cells (not recorded which). All receptors come from a woman aged 45 to 65 in good health. Both conserved end residues are part of each CDR3.

J: TRBJ2-1
V: TRBV14
CDR3: CASSQYDRWNNEQFF

J: TRBJ2-7
V: TRBV9
CDR3: CASSAGQGQYEQYF

J: TRBJ2-1
V: TRBV24-1
CDR3: CATTPGQGSEQFF

J: TRBJ1-6
V: TRBV21-1
CDR3: CAGEPGQLIISPLHF

J: TRBJ2-2
V: TRBV30
CDR3: CAWSSRGRVTGELFF

J: TRBJ2-3
V: TRBV5-1
CDR3: CASSFGVPGDTQYF

J: TRBJ2-1
V: TRBV6-1
CDR3: CASGGPGRQREQFF

J: TRBJ2-5
V: TRBV6-1
CDR3: CASSGKGSVRRETQYF

J: TRBJ1-1
V: TRBV6-5
CDR3: CASRGGTEAFF

J: TRBJ2-2
V: TRBV5-1
CDR3: CASSSHLSGANTGELFF